The next 14 T cell receptor beta chains were all read from a single sample in a study of cytomegalovirus exposure and HLA in healthy donors. Profiling relied on immunoSEQ multiplex PCR, and the TCRdb table lists in-frame clones only, not all of them. The sample has 280,000 or so clones, 88% seen once. Sample: PBMCs. The receptors stem from a woman between 18 and 29 years old in good health and CMV-seronegative.

The chain carries TRBV27 and TRBJ1-5, with D perhaps matching TRBD1 (5 bases). This CDR3 region has 14 residues. The V end lost 6 bases, the J end lost 3 bases, and 12 bases lay between the germline ends. Germline CDR1 is MNHEY and CDR2 is SMNVEV (reference sequence). For the CDR3, the DNA is TGTGCCAGCAGGGCAGGGTGGCCCAATCAGCCCCAGCATTTT. It translates to CASRAGWPNQPQHF.

The rearrangement joins TRBV28 to TRBJ2-1; 7 bases align to TRBD2. This CDR3 is built from 14 residues. V lost 10 bases to trimming and J lost 3 bases; unmatched junction nucleotides: 9. Germline V gene data show CDR1 as MDHEN and CDR2 as SYDVKM. CDR3 in DNA: TGTGCCACCACCCGGGACTATAACTACAATGAGCAGTTCTTC. Translating it yields CATTRDYNYNEQFF. Using reference TRBV28 and TRBJ2-1 for the parts outside the CDR3, the full variable domain is DVKVTQSSRYLVKRTGEKVFLECVQDMDHENMFWYRQDPGLGLRLIYFSYDVKMKEKGDIPEGYSVSREKKERFSLILESASTNQTSMYLCATTRDYNYNEQFFGPGTRLTVL.

The V call is TRBV7-8, the J call TRBJ2-1; TRBD1 matches at 9 bases. V dropped 1 base and J dropped 6; count of bases not matched to a gene: 7. CDR3 length equals 16 residues. Germline V gene lookup returns CDR1 SGHVS and CDR2 FQNEAQ. The CDR3 spells CASSLVGTGYVNEQFF. CDR3 coding DNA: TGTGCCAGCAGCTTAGTAGGGACAGGGTATGTCAATGAGCAGTTCTTC. Drawing the rest from reference TRBV7-8 and TRBJ2-1, the complete variable domain is GAGVSQSPRYKVAKRGQDVALRCDPISGHVSLFWYQQALGQGPEFLTYFQNEAQLDKSGLPSDRFFAERPEGSVSTLKIQRTQQEDSAVYLCASSLVGTGYVNEQFFGPGTRLTVL.

The genes are TRBV10-2 and TRBJ2-2; 7 bases fit TRBD1. Germline lookup yields CDR1 WSHSY and CDR2 SAAADI. The trim removed 4 bases at V and 4 bases at J, leaving 3 bases unmatched. The CDR3 loop spans 14 amino acids. Written as DNA, the CDR3 is TGCGCCAGCAGTGGACAGGGTGGCACCGGGGAGCTGTTTTTT. Translated, it gives CASSGQGGTGELFF.

V gene TRBV11-2 combines with J gene TRBJ2-5, with 13 nucleotides matching TRBD2. Germline values: CDR1 SGHAT, CDR2 FQNNGV. The CDR3 is made up of 17 amino acids. Trimming took 4 bases from V and 5 from J; bases not matched to a gene: 10. This chain's CDR3 is CASSSTHGLAGVETQYF. The CDR3 DNA reads TGTGCCAGCAGCTCTACCCACGGACTAGCGGGAGTGGAGACCCAGTACTTC.

The chain carries TRBV27 and TRBJ2-7; possible D gene TRBD1, 5 bases. V dropped 0 bases and J dropped 7 bases, with 10 bases sitting between them. Germline CDR1 and CDR2: MNHEY and SMNVEV (reference sequence). CDR3 length equals 13 residues. CDR3 in amino acids: CASSLSSNREQYF. The CDR3 nucleotides are TGTGCCAGCAGTTTATCCTCAAACAGGGAGCAGTACTTC.

With regard to this clone: This sample includes further DNA sequences coding for the same CDR3. V is TRBV5-1 and J is TRBJ1-2; the D is unclear. V was cut by 0 bases and J by 3 bases, with 6 bases left in between. Germline values: CDR1 SGHRS, CDR2 YFSETQ. The CDR3 consists of 13 residues. The CDR3 sequence: CASSLGQDYGYTF. CDR3 nucleotides: TGCGCCAGCAGCTTGGGGCAAGACTATGGCTACACCTTC. The full variable domain, with the rest looked up from reference TRBV5-1 and TRBJ1-2, is KAGVTQTPRYLIKTRGQQVTLSCSPISGHRSVSWYQQTPGQGLQFLFEYFSETQRNKGNFPGRFSGRQFSNSRSEMNVSTLELGDSALYLCASSLGQDYGYTFGSGTRLTVV.

The CDR3 here is CASHRGLASQETQYF. For the CDR3, the DNA is TGTGCCAGCCACAGGGGACTAGCCTCACAAGAGACCCAGTACTTC. The rearrangement links TRBV27 to TRBJ2-5, with 9 bases lining up with TRBD2. The CDR3 sequence is 15 residues long. Trimming at V came to 8 bases and at J to 2 bases, leaving 9 bases not matched to a gene. Germline V gives CDR1 MNHEY, CDR2 SMNVEV (reference sequence).

This rearrangement joins TRBV11-2 to TRBJ1-2; D might be TRBD1 (6 bases). V lost 6 bases and J 4 bases, leaving 21 bases between the germline ends. CDR3 length equals 16 residues. The germline V gene has CDR1 SGHAT and CDR2 FQNNGV. CDR3 nucleotides: TGTGCCAGCAGTAGTATTGGGGGCAGGAGCGGCTATGGCTACACCTTC. Protein: CASSSIGGRSGYGYTF.

This chain joins TRBV11-2 and TRBJ2-1, with 9 bases lining up with TRBD1. The CDR3 extends over 16 amino acids. In germline, CDR1 is SGHAT, CDR2 FQNNGV. V was clipped by 6 bases and J by 4 bases; unmatched bases: 10. Here the CDR3 reads CASRITRGTGYNEQFF. In DNA, the CDR3 is TGTGCCAGCAGAATAACCCGCGGGACAGGGTACAATGAGCAGTTCTTC.

The chain uses TRBV18 and TRBJ2-7; D is perhaps TRBD1 (6 bases). Germline V lookup: CDR1 KGHSH, CDR2 LQKENI. V was pared by 4 bases and J by 2 bases, with 18 bases between. The CDR3 sequence is 16 residues long. The CDR3 here is CASSLTPGAQPYEQYF. Here the CDR3 DNA reads TGTGCCAGCTCACTAACCCCAGGGGCCCAGCCCTACGAGCAGTACTTC.

This clone was detected only a few times. This chain links TRBV27 with TRBJ2-7; 8 bases are shared with TRBD1. Trimming took 4 bases from V and 5 from J; bases not matched to a gene: 1. The germline gives CDR1 MNHEY, CDR2 SMNVEV (reference sequence). The CDR3 loop spans 12 amino acids. The CDR3 loop reads CASSSTGDEQYF. CDR3 DNA: TGTGCCAGCAGTTCGACAGGGGACGAGCAGTACTTC.

This rearrangement joins TRBV15 to TRBJ2-7; 7 bases fit TRBD2. The germline V gene has CDR1 LNHNV and CDR2 YYDKDF (reference sequence). The CDR3 covers 15 residues. J lost 4 bases, V lost 5 bases, and 11 bases had no gene match. The CDR3 DNA is TGTGCCACCAGCGAAGTAAGGCGGGGGAAGTACGAGCAGTACTTC. Translating it yields CATSEVRRGKYEQYF.

This clone came up a few times. The chain links TRBV30 to TRBJ1-5, with a possible D match to TRBD1 (6 bases). Looked up from germline, CDR1 is GTSNPN and CDR2 is SVGIG (reference sequence). This CDR3 contains 13 residues. The V end was cut by 1 base, the J end by 6 bases, with 10 bases between. CDR3 bases: TGTGCCTGGAGTGAACAGGGACGTCAGCCCCAGCATTTT. Translation gives CAWSEQGRQPQHF. The complete variable domain, with remaining parts taken from reference TRBV30 and TRBJ1-5, reads SQTIHQWPATLVQPVGSPLSLECTVEGTSNPNLYWYRQAAGRGLQLLFYSVGIGQISSEVPQNLSASRPQDRQFILSSKKLLLSDSGFYLCAWSEQGRQPQHFGDGTRLSIL.